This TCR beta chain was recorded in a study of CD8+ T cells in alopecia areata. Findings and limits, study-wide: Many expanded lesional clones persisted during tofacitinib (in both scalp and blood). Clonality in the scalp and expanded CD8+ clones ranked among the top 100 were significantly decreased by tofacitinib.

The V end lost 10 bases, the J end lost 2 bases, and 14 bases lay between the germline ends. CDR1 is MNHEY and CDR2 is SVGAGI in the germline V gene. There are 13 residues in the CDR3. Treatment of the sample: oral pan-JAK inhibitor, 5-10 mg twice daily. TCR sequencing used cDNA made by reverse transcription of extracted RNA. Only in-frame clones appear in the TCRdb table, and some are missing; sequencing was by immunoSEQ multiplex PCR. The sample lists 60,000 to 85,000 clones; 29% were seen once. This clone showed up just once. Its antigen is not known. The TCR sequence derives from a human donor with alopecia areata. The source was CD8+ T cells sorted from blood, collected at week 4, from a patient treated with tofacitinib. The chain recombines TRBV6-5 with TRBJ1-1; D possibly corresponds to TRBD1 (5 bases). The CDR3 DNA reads TGTGCCACCCGTCCTGGGACTAACACTGAAGCTTTCTTT. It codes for CATRPGTNTEAFF.